This T cell receptor (beta chain) appears in the sequencing data of a study of T cell repertoires in cytomegalovirus infection. Overall study: Carrying CMV and the relevant HLA type showed in public TCR beta signatures.

Between the trimmed V and J ends, which lost 3 bases and 4 bases, there was a span of 3 bases. This CDR3 spans 11 amino acids. Germline-derived CDR1 and CDR2 are LNHDA and SQIVND (reference sequence). Findings and limits, study-wide: Carriers of CMV and the relevant HLA type were discriminated by public TCR beta frequency. The ex vivo response was dominated by HLA-C-restricted CMV-specific TCR beta clonotypes.

MiXCR, run by TCRdb on the reads, gives a single entry per CDR3 protein. The sample lists approximately 300,000 distinct CDR3 sequences, 29% occurring once. On this clonotype: Its antigen is unknown.

The specimen comprised cultured PBMCs, sampled from culture after CMV antigen stimulation. This rearrangement joins TRBV19 to TRBJ1-2, with D hard to call. The clonotype comes from a human donor in good health (CMV status not recorded). Some clones in this sample may be carry-over from other donors' samples. CDR3 DNA: TGTGCCAGTAGTATTGGCTATGGCTACACCTTC. This gives the protein CASSIGYGYTF.